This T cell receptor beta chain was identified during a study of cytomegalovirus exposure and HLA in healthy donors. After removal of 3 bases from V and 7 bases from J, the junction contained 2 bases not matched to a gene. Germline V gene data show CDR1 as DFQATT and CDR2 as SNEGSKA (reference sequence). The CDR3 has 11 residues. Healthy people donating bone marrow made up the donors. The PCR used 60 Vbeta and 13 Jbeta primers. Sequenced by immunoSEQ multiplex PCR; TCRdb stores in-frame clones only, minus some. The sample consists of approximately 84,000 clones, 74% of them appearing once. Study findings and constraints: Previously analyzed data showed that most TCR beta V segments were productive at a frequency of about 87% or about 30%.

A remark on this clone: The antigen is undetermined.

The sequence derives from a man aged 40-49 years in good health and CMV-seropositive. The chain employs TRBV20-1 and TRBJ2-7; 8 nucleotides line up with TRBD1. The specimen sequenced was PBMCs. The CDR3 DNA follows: TGCAGTGCTAGTACAGGGGGGGAGCAGTACTTC. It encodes CSASTGGEQYF.